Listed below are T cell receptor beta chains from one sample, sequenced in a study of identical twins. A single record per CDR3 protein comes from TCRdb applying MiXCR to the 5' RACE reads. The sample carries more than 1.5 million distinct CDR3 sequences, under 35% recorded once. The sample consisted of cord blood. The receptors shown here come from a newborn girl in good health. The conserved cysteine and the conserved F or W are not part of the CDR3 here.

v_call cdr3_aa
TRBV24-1 ATSDFGTNEKLF
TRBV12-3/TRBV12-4 ASRVRSGGVNEKLF
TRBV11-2 ASSLGDHMAYEQY
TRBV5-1 ASSLLSGTYEQY
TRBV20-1 SAIGGGTDTQY
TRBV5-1 ASSLSGSHTYEQY
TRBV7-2 ASSLVAGGNTDTQY
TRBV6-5 ASSYELAGDTQY
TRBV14 ASSQDRGLAGDAEQY
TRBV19 ASSFTGNNQPQH
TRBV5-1 ASSAGQSVTQY
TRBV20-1 SAYSFRGRVVNEQY
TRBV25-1 ASSESWRGYGYT
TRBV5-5 ASSRSPFGDQETQY
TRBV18 ASSPWVAVQETQY
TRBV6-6 ASSYGTGPLGYT
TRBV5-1 ASSPRPSEVPYEQY
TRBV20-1 SGAGGFNVQF
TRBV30 AWSYRGGGYT
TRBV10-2 ASRRLEYPTYEQY
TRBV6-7 ASYGTGDTDTQY
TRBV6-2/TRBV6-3 ASSYPRGDYGYT
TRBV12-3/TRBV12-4 ASVWGGAKNIQY
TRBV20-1 SARQGLYNSPLH
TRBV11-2 ASSLGPTGIFTDTQY
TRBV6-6 ASSYPSGGALNEQF
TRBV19 ASSIYPVSRFAYNEQF
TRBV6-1 ASSQTGVSSYNSPLH
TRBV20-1 SASGGAVNIQY
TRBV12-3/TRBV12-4 ASSLARADNPYDQF
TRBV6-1 ASSEPVAAQETQY
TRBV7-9 ASSLNRDLDTQY
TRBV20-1 SARFPSGGYNEQF
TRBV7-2 ASSFDLPAGAKNIQY
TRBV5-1 ASSFLAGARQETQY
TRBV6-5 ASSYRYCTDTQY
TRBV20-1 SARDRRGLQSVETQY
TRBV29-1 SVGWTGDTEAF
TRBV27 ASIIYFGGGTEAF
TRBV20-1 SARGSASYNEQF
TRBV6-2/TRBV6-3 ASSKGARNQPQH
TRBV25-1 ASSEGTHSNQPQH
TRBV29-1 SVKRTTGKLQY
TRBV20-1 SASPPGQISDKLF
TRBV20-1 SAGKTRGSYYGYT
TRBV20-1 SATTSGGLETQY
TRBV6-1 ASSERESGYTGANVLT
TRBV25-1 ASSELSNSGGAKNIQY
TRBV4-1 ASSQDSGVGDTQY
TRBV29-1 SVVYGATGELF
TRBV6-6 ASSYGLLATDTQY
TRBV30 AWSGGWYGYT
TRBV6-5 ASSYPDGELF